This T cell receptor (beta chain) appears in the sequencing data of a study of T cell therapy after organ transplantation. The wider study: Patients received a median of 1.92 x 10^8 CMV-specific T cells over 2 to 6 infusions. Study observations and caveats: Nonresponders had marked pretherapy clonal expansions and little post-therapy change.

The CDR3 loop spans 15 amino acids. The V gene end was trimmed by 0 bases and the J gene end by 7 bases; junction bases not matched to a gene: 7. Per germline, CDR1 KGHSY and CDR2 FQNENV. The table came from immunoSEQ multiplex PCR; TCRdb's copy has only in-frame clones and leaves some out. The sample includes approximately 22,000 clones, about four fifths seen only once; the top ten take about 35%. Time point meaning: 20-29 weeks after completion of therapy. As for this clone: What it recognizes is unknown.

The sequence derives from a human patient who had received a solid organ transplant and had CMV disease. The graft donor may be the source of some T cells. The specimen was CD8+ T cells from blood, collected after autologous CMV-specific T cell therapy. V usage is TRBV16 and J usage is TRBJ1-2, with 8 bases matching TRBD1. CDR3 nucleotide sequence: TGTGCCAGCAGCCAATCCCCAGGGGGCGTGAGTGGCTACACCTTC. It specifies CASSQSPGGVSGYTF.